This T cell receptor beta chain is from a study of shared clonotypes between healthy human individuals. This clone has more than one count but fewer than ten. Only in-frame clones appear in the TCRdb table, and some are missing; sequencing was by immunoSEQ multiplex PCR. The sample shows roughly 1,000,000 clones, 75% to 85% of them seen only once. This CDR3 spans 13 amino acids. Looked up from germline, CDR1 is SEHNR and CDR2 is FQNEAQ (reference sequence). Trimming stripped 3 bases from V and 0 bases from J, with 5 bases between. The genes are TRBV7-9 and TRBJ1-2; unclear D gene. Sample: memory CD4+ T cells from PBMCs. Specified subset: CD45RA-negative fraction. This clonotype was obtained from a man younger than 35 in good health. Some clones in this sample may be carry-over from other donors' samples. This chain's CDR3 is CASSFGTNYGYTF. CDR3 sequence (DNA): TGTGCCAGCAGCTTCGGGACTAACTATGGCTACACCTTC.